The 21 T cell receptor beta chains in this list originate from one sample, sequenced in a study of T cell repertoires in cytomegalovirus infection. TCRdb reanalysed the reads using MiXCR and keeps one entry per CDR3 protein. The profile shows roughly 130,000 distinct CDR3 sequences, 7% to 9.5% of them singletons. The sequencing input was PBMCs. Receptors were obtained from a human donor in good health (CMV status not recorded). Some clones in this sample may be carry-over from other donors' samples.

This clonotype was observed many times. The rearrangement uses TRBV19 and TRBJ1-3, with D hard to call. The CDR3 covers 15 residues. Deletions cut 7 bases from V and 0 bases from J, with 13 bases between. Germline loops: CDR1 LNHDA, CDR2 SQIVND (reference sequence). CDR3 sequence reads: CASTQNWDSGNTIYF. CDR3 DNA: TGTGCCAGTACTCAAAATTGGGACTCTGGAAACACCATATATTTT. Drawing the rest from reference TRBV19 and TRBJ1-3, the complete variable domain is DGGITQSPKYLFRKEGQNVTLSCEQNLNHDAMYWYRQDPGQGLRLIYYSQIVNDFQKGDIAEGYSVSREKKESFPLTVTSAQKNPTAFYLCASTQNWDSGNTIYFGEGSWLTVV.

This clonotype was observed at least ten times. The CDR3 DNA follows: TGTGCCAGCATGGGACGGGTGAACTATGGCTACACCTTC. This codes for CASMGRVNYGYTF. The chain links TRBV2 to TRBJ1-2; tentative D call: TRBD1 (5 bases). The CDR3 is made up of 13 amino acids. Germline V lookup: CDR1 SNHLY, CDR2 FYNNEI. V lost 7 bases and J lost 2, with 11 bases in between.

This clonotype was picked up many times. The chain combines TRBV6-2 or TRBV6-3 with TRBJ2-5, with D unclear. Germline CDR1 MNHEY, CDR2 SVGEGT. With 5 bases removed from V and 2 bases from J, the gap between germline ends came to 3 bases. CDR3 length: 11 residues. Here the CDR3 reads CASSTQETQYF. The CDR3 DNA follows: TGTGCCAGCAGTACTCAAGAGACCCAGTACTTC.

The chain recombines TRBV2 with TRBJ1-1, with 7 bases fitting TRBD1. This CDR3 has 12 amino acids. Germline CDR1 reads SNHLY; CDR2 reads FYNNEI. V gave up 9 bases and J gave up 5 bases; unmatched junction bases: 6. The CDR3 region is CASNRGGTEAFF. For the CDR3, the DNA is TGTGCCAGTAACAGGGGTGGGACTGAAGCTTTCTTT.

This clonotype was picked up many times. The chain is built from TRBV7-6 and TRBJ2-1, with a weak D call TRBD2 (7 bases). Germline V gene lookup returns CDR1 SGHVS and CDR2 FNYEAQ. The CDR3 is 16 amino acids. Trimming pared 4 bases from V and 8 bases from J, leaving 21 bases between. The CDR3 loop is CASSSGVSGLPHEQFF. Here the CDR3 DNA reads TGTGCCAGCAGCTCAGGGGTTAGCGGGCTTCCCCATGAGCAGTTCTTC.

This clonotype was seen ten or more times. V usage is TRBV5-4 and J usage is TRBJ2-1; D remains unclear. With 4 bases removed from V and 0 bases from J, the gap between germline ends came to 8 bases. Germline V gene lookup returns CDR1 SGHNT and CDR2 YYREEE (reference sequence). This CDR3 contains 14 residues. The chain's CDR3 is CASSRLSSYNEQFF. The CDR3 nucleotides are TGTGCCAGCAGCCGATTGAGCTCCTACAATGAGCAGTTCTTC.

This clonotype has ten or more counts. The chain recombines TRBV7-2 with TRBJ2-2; 7 bases are shared with TRBD2. There are 16 residues in the CDR3. Germline V lookup: CDR1 SGHTA, CDR2 FQGNSA. The J segment lost 5 bases and the V segment lost 5 bases, leaving 11 bases of the junction unmatched. The CDR3 sequence is CASSRGLVRSTGELFF. CDR3 sequence (DNA): TGTGCCAGCAGCCGTGGACTAGTTCGTTCGACCGGGGAGCTGTTTTTT.

The J gene is TRBJ2-5, the V gene TRBV3-1; 7 bases line up with TRBD2. V was clipped by 4 bases and J by 5 bases; unmatched bases: 13. Germline CDR1 and CDR2: LGHDT and YNNKEL (reference sequence). This CDR3 has 16 amino acids. As DNA, the CDR3 is TGTGCCAGCAGCCGCCTTAGGACTAGAAGGGATGAGACCCAGTACTTC. Its translation is CASSRLRTRRDETQYF.

This clonotype has just a few counts. The chain couples TRBV29-1 to TRBJ2-3; 12 bases match TRBD2. Trimming took 5 bases from V and 11 from J; bases not matched to a gene: 14. Germline CDR1 reads SQVTM; CDR2 reads ANQGSEA. There are 15 residues in the CDR3. CDR3 in DNA: TGCAGCGTTTCTCTAGCGGGGGGGCCGGAATACGGGCAGTATTTT. This translates into CSVSLAGGPEYGQYF.

This clonotype was seen repeatedly, ten times or more. The rearrangement joins TRBV19 to TRBJ2-3; 9 positions match TRBD2. V gave up 3 bases and J gave up 2 bases; unmatched junction bases: 6. The V gene's germline CDR1 is LNHDA and CDR2 SQIVND (reference sequence). The CDR3 loop spans 16 amino acids. DNA of the CDR3: TGTGCCAGTAGTATTCCTAGCGGGGTAACCACAGATACGCAGTATTTT. Translation: CASSIPSGVTTDTQYF.

This clonotype was observed many times. The chain links TRBV28 to TRBJ1-1; maybe TRBD1 (5 bases). V was trimmed by 6 bases and J by 1 base, leaving 18 bases between them. This CDR3 comprises 16 residues. The germline V gene has CDR1 MDHEN and CDR2 SYDVKM. The CDR3, as DNA: TGTGCCAGCAGGGTGGACGGTACAGGACCGAACACTGAAGCTTTCTTT. Its protein is CASRVDGTGPNTEAFF.

This clonotype has at least ten counts. The chain recombines TRBV2 with TRBJ2-7; possible D gene TRBD2, 6 bases. The V and J ends lost 2 bases and 7 bases respectively, with 6 bases between them. Germline V gene sequence: CDR1 SNHLY, CDR2 FYNNEI. The CDR3 length is 11 residues. Written as DNA, the CDR3 is TGTGCCAGCAGTGAACGGGGGGAGCAGTACTTC. Translated, it gives CASSERGEQYF.

J is TRBJ2-1 and V is TRBV7-9; maybe TRBD1 (5 bases). This CDR3 is built from 14 residues. CDR1 and CDR2 from the germline V gene are SEHNR and FQNEAQ (reference sequence). The germline V and J ends were trimmed by 1 base and 3 bases, with 7 bases remaining between them. The CDR3 region has the DNA TGTGCCAGCAGCTTAGACAGGAGCTACAATGAGCAGTTCTTC. This sequence encodes CASSLDRSYNEQFF. Looking up the rest from reference TRBV7-9 and TRBJ2-1 gives the full variable domain: DTGVSQNPRHKITKRGQNVTFRCDPISEHNRLYWYRQTLGQGPEFLTYFQNEAQLEKSRLLSDRFSAERPKGSFSTLEIQRTEQGDSAMYLCASSLDRSYNEQFFGPGTRLTVL.

This clonotype came up many times. This chain uses TRBV6-1 with TRBJ2-7; D perhaps matches TRBD2 (6 bases). The CDR3 sequence is 16 residues long. V was trimmed by 7 bases and J by 6 bases, leaving 25 bases between them. CDR1 MNHNS and CDR2 SASEGT come from the germline V gene. This chain's CDR3 is CASKRGFVAGSAEQYF. The DNA for the CDR3 is TGTGCCAGCAAACGGGGGTTTGTGGCCGGAAGCGCCGAGCAGTACTTC.

This clonotype has ten or more counts. This chain links TRBV7-9 with TRBJ1-3; D is perhaps TRBD1 (6 bases). This CDR3 is built from 15 residues. Trimming took off 4 bases at V and 2 bases at J, with 12 bases between the two ends. Germline V gene data show CDR1 as SEHNR and CDR2 as FQNEAQ (reference sequence). CDR3 bases: TGTGCCAGCAGCTACGGGACAACCGCTGGAAACACCATATATTTT. This gives the protein CASSYGTTAGNTIYF.

This clonotype has just a few counts. The chain links TRBV5-1 to TRBJ2-7; 9 positions match TRBD2. With V trimmed by 2 bases and J by 0 bases, 3 bases remained unmatched. CDR1 SGHRS and CDR2 YFSETQ come from the germline V gene. This CDR3 region has 15 residues. This CDR3 reads CASSFSGGSSYEQYF. CDR3 in DNA: TGCGCCAGCAGCTTTAGCGGGGGAAGCTCCTACGAGCAGTACTTC.

This clonotype was recorded many times. This sequence joins TRBV7-9 and TRBJ2-5; 7 bases map to TRBD1. The CDR3 is made up of 12 amino acids. The V segment lost 8 bases and the J segment 0 bases; nucleotides outside the gene matches: 0. The germline V gene encodes CDR1 SEHNR and CDR2 FQNEAQ (reference sequence). As DNA, the CDR3 is TGTGCCAGCGGGACAGACCAAGAGACCCAGTACTTC. This gives the protein CASGTDQETQYF.

The V and J genes are TRBV20-1 and TRBJ2-3; 8 nucleotides agree with TRBD2. This CDR3 has 15 amino acids. In germline, CDR1 is DFQATT, CDR2 SNEGSKA (reference sequence). The J segment lost 2 bases and the V segment lost 2 bases, leaving 6 bases of the junction unmatched. CDR3 sequence reads: CSARSLAGTTDTQYF. As DNA, the CDR3 is TGCAGTGCTAGATCCTTAGCGGGGACCACAGATACGCAGTATTTT.

Ten or more counts support this clonotype. The chain uses TRBV28 and TRBJ1-4; 12 bases are shared with TRBD1. V shed 6 bases and J 8 bases; nucleotides not matched to a gene: 10. The germline CDR1 and CDR2 sequences are MDHEN and SYDVKM. This CDR3 comprises 16 residues. The DNA of the CDR3 is TGTGCCAGCAGAACCGGGACAGGGGGCCAGGAGGAAAAACTGTTTTTT. It translates to CASRTGTGGQEEKLFF.

This clonotype was seen many times. As DNA, the CDR3 is TGTGCCAGCAGCCGTGGTAGCAATCAGCCCCAGCATTTT. The encoded protein is CASSRGSNQPQHF. The V and J genes are TRBV7-2 and TRBJ1-5; D not certain. Trimming cost V 5 bases and J 0 bases, with 5 bases left between them. CDR3 length: 13 residues. Germline V lookup: CDR1 SGHTA, CDR2 FQGNSA.

This clonotype was detected ten times or more. This chain's CDR3 is CASSQPVKATQETQYF. The CDR3 region has the DNA TGTGCCAGCAGCCAGCCGGTAAAGGCTACCCAAGAGACCCAGTACTTC. The rearrangement links TRBV14 to TRBJ2-5; D is uncertain. The germline V gene has CDR1 SGHDN and CDR2 FVKESK. This CDR3 is built from 16 residues. V lost 3 bases, J lost 1 base, and 15 bases lay in between.